Following are 15 T cell receptor beta chains from one sample sequenced in a study of Ad26.COV2.S vaccination and SARS-CoV-2 variants. Treatment specified: some 20 received Ad26.COV2.S at low or high dose, single or two shots; several received placebo; per-sample allocation not given. Sampling happened 63 days after the first vaccine or placebo injection. Only in-frame clones appear in the TCRdb table, and some are missing; sequencing was by immunoSEQ multiplex PCR. Of fewer than 900,000 clones in the sample, more than 70% were seen once. The specimen was peripheral blood, collected in a trial of Ad26.COV2.S vaccine versus placebo. All receptors derive from a person between 18 and 65 years old who received the Ad26.COV2.S COVID-19 vaccine or a placebo.

The rearrangement links TRBV27 to TRBJ2-7; D remains unclear. Germline V gene lookup returns CDR1 MNHEY and CDR2 SMNVEV (reference sequence). This CDR3 is 14 amino acids long. V lost 2 bases and J lost 3, with 11 bases in between. The CDR3 protein is CASSLGYSNYEQYF. The CDR3 DNA sequence: TGTGCCAGCAGTTTAGGTTATTCAAACTACGAGCAGTACTTC.

The genes are TRBV30 and TRBJ2-1; TRBD2 is a possible D gene (5 bases). V shed 0 bases and J shed 8 bases, with 14 bases lying between them. The CDR3 contains 14 residues. The germline V gene has CDR1 GTSNPN and CDR2 SVGIG (reference sequence). The DNA for the CDR3 is TGTGCCTGGAGTGTATACGTTGAGGGCGATGAGCAGTTCTTC. The encoded protein is CAWSVYVEGDEQFF. The variable domain in full, with the rest retrieved from reference TRBV30 and TRBJ2-1, is SQTIHQWPATLVQPVGSPLSLECTVEGTSNPNLYWYRQAAGRGLQLLFYSVGIGQISSEVPQNLSASRPQDRQFILSSKKLLLSDSGFYLCAWSVYVEGDEQFFGPGTRLTVL.

The rearrangement uses TRBV6-2 or TRBV6-3 and TRBJ2-1; no firm D call. V was cut by 4 bases and J by 11 bases, with 9 bases left in between. The CDR3 runs to 11 residues. The germline gives CDR1 MNHEY, CDR2 SVGEGT. The CDR3 here is CASSSTSKQFF. The CDR3 DNA sequence: TGTGCCAGCAGTTCAACTTCTAAGCAGTTCTTC.

This clone was seen a single time. The V call is TRBV19, the J call TRBJ1-5; 9 bases are a match to TRBD1. The J segment lost 7 bases and the V segment lost 8 bases, leaving 9 bases of the junction unmatched. Per the germline V gene, CDR1 is LNHDA and CDR2 is SQIVND (reference sequence). This CDR3 spans 14 amino acids. The CDR3 region is CASLDRGYDQPQHF. The CDR3 nucleotides are TGTGCCAGTTTGGACAGGGGTTATGACCAGCCCCAGCATTTT.

V is TRBV5-1 and J is TRBJ1-1; D call uncertain. Trimming cost V 4 bases and J 5 bases, with 9 bases left between them. Germline V gives CDR1 SGHRS, CDR2 YFSETQ. This CDR3 comprises 12 residues. This CDR3 reads CASSPGGTEAFF. The CDR3 nucleotides are TGCGCCAGCAGCCCAGGAGGAACTGAAGCTTTCTTT.

The CDR3 protein is CASQTSGAYNEQFF. The CDR3 DNA sequence: TGTGCCAGCCAGACTAGCGGAGCGTACAATGAGCAGTTCTTC. The V call is TRBV6-6, the J call TRBJ2-1; 9 positions agree with TRBD2. Germline V gene data show CDR1 as MNHNY and CDR2 as SVGAGI (reference sequence). V was pared by 8 bases and J by 4 bases, with 6 bases of the junction left unmatched. There are 14 residues in the CDR3.

This chain joins TRBV6-5 and TRBJ2-5; TRBD1 aligns across 8 bases. V shed 5 bases, J shed 0 bases, and the junction held 5 bases outside the gene matches. This CDR3 spans 15 amino acids. Germline CDR1 is MNHEY and CDR2 is SVGAGI. The CDR3 DNA is TGTGCCAGCAGTAAGACAGGGGTGTACCAAGAGACCCAGTACTTC. Its protein is CASSKTGVYQETQYF.

The gene calls are TRBV19 and TRBJ1-2; 8 nucleotides align to TRBD1. Trimming cost V 6 bases and J 4 bases; bases outside gene matches: 7. The CDR3 is made up of 14 amino acids. The germline V gene has CDR1 LNHDA and CDR2 SQIVND (reference sequence). The CDR3 reads CASSPPQGVYGYTF. CDR3 nucleotides: TGTGCCAGTAGCCCCCCACAGGGGGTCTATGGCTACACCTTC.

The J gene is TRBJ1-2, the V gene TRBV9; D is possibly TRBD1 (5 bases). CDR3 length: 14 residues. Trimming removed 4 bases at V and 2 bases at J, with 12 bases between. Germline V gene data show CDR1 as SGDLS and CDR2 as YYNGEE. This chain's CDR3 is CASSPRGGNYGYTF. CDR3 sequence (DNA): TGTGCCAGCAGCCCACGCGGGGGGAACTATGGCTACACCTTC.

The chain is built from TRBV4-1 and TRBJ2-3; possibly TRBD1 or TRBD2 for D (5 bases each). The germline gives CDR1 MGHRA, CDR2 YSYEKL. Trimming pared 1 base from V and 6 bases from J, leaving 17 bases between. There are 16 residues in the CDR3. The CDR3 bases are TGCGCCAGCAGCCAAGGGCCAGGGAGATTCAGCGATACGCAGTATTTT. Translated, it gives CASSQGPGRFSDTQYF.

The rearrangement uses TRBV4-3 and TRBJ2-2; either TRBD1 or TRBD2 may supply D (5 bases each). The germline gives CDR1 LGHNA, CDR2 YSLEER. Trimming took 0 bases from V and 2 from J, leaving 10 bases between them. The CDR3 is 16 residues long. CDR3 coding DNA: TGCGCCAGCAGCCAAGATACCGGGGCCAACACCGGGGAGCTGTTTTTT. Protein: CASSQDTGANTGELFF.

Remarks on this clone: The sample carries other DNA sequences with the same CDR3. The rearrangement links TRBV5-1 to TRBJ2-3; no firm D call. CDR1 and CDR2 (germline): SGHRS, YFSETQ. The length of the CDR3 is 14 residues. V was pared by 0 bases and J by 0 bases, with 5 bases between. CDR3 residues: CASSLEGSTDTQYF. The CDR3 bases are TGCGCCAGCAGCTTGGAGGGTAGCACAGATACGCAGTATTTT.

The genes are TRBV10-3 and TRBJ2-1; 12 nucleotides agree with TRBD2. Trimming took 5 bases from V and 9 from J; bases not matched to a gene: 14. The CDR3 has 17 residues. CDR1 ENHRY and CDR2 SYGVKD come from the germline V gene. The CDR3 DNA is TGTGCCATCAGTAAAGGACTAGCGGGAAGTCGGGGGGCTGAGCAGTTCTTC. It specifies CAISKGLAGSRGAEQFF.

The chain recombines TRBV7-3 with TRBJ2-3, with a tentative D call TRBD2 (6 bases). CDR1 is SGHTA and CDR2 is FQGTGA in the germline V gene. Trimming pared 5 bases from V and 3 bases from J, leaving 12 bases between. This CDR3 spans 14 amino acids. The chain's CDR3 is CASSLPGETDTQYF. DNA for the CDR3: TGTGCCAGCAGCCTCCCGGGGGAAACAGATACGCAGTATTTT.

This chain connects TRBV11-3 to TRBJ1-1; 8 nucleotides agree with TRBD1. The CDR3 is 16 amino acids. The V gene's germline CDR1 is SGHNT and CDR2 YENEEA. J lost 1 base, V lost 1 base, and 5 bases had no gene match. The CDR3: CASSLGQGTGNTEAFF. The DNA of the CDR3 is TGTGCCAGCAGCTTAGGACAGGGGACAGGGAACACTGAAGCTTTCTTT.